This T cell receptor beta chain was identified in a study of T cells in Graves' hyperthyroidism and ophthalmopathy. TCR beta CDR3 sequences were amplified from RNA transcripts. Researchers ran a first-round RT-PCR on the TCR CDR3 using the HTBI primer set. TCRdb reprocessed the multiplex PCR reads with MiXCR, giving one entry per CDR3 protein. Here the sample spans fewer than 450,000 distinct CDR3 sequences, about a sixth being singletons. This clonotype has a count of ten or more. Between the trimmed V and J ends, which lost 8 bases and 1 base, there was a span of 15 bases. CDR3 size: 15 residues. Germline V gives CDR1 SEHNR, CDR2 FQNEAQ (reference sequence).

The sequence came from a woman in her 30s with Graves' hyperthyroidism that later progressed to Graves' ophthalmopathy. Sequencing input: blood. The chain carries TRBV7-9 and TRBJ2-1; the D gene is possibly TRBD2 (5 bases). The CDR3 is CASFFPGKSYNEQFF. CDR3 nucleotides: TGTGCCAGCTTCTTTCCCGGGAAATCCTACAATGAGCAGTTCTTC.